This T cell receptor beta chain originates from a study of T cell responses to AZD1222 COVID-19 vaccine. Overall study results and limits: Unmutated variant regions are reportedly the target of nearly half of TCRs that are spike-specific. The study sampled repertoires only after the peak T cell response. Two AZD1222 administrations were followed by greater Spike-specific TCR breadth and depth.

As for this clone: Its specificity is not known.

The CDR3 consists of 11 residues. V lost 5 bases and J 4 bases, leaving 8 bases between the germline ends. CDR1 is DFQATT and CDR2 is SNEGSKA in the germline V gene (reference sequence). Here immunoSEQ multiplex PCR was the method, and the copy in TCRdb shows in-frame clones only, minus some. Here the sample spans some 170,000 clones, just over 90% being singletons. The specimen was peripheral blood, collected on day 0 of AZD1222 vaccination. V is TRBV20-1 and J is TRBJ1-1, with D uncertain. The TCR originated in an adult in good health. DNA of the CDR3: TGCAGTGCTTCAATGGGCACTGAAGCTTTCTTT. It encodes CSASMGTEAFF.